Following are 16 T cell receptor beta chains from one sample sequenced in a study of Graves' ophthalmopathy and Graves' hyperthyroidism. From RNA, the CDR3 regions of TCR beta chains were amplified and sequenced. Second-round multiplex PCR came after a first-round RT-PCR that employed HTBI primers. Via MiXCR, TCRdb re-called the multiplex PCR reads, giving one row per CDR3 protein. The sample includes over 150,000 distinct CDR3 sequences, more than 30% of them seen just once. The sample comprised peripheral blood. These receptors were collected from a woman aged 40 to 49 with Graves' ophthalmopathy.

Many counts were recorded for this clonotype. This sequence joins TRBV7-2 and TRBJ1-2, with a weak D call TRBD1 (5 bases). The CDR3 is 14 residues long. V lost 5 bases and J 4 bases, leaving 14 bases between the germline ends. Germline loops: CDR1 SGHTA, CDR2 FQGNSA. The CDR3 loop is CASSQFTGGYGYTF. CDR3 coding DNA: TGTGCCAGCAGCCAATTTACAGGTGGCTATGGCTACACCTTC.

The chain combines TRBV6-2 or TRBV6-3 with TRBJ1-5; 10 bases agree with TRBD1. The CDR3 totals 15 residues. The germline CDR1 and CDR2 sequences are MNHEY and SVGEGT. Trimming cost V 1 base and J 5 bases; bases outside gene matches: 2. Here the CDR3 reads CASSYWTGGDQPQHF. The CDR3 DNA reads TGTGCCAGCAGTTACTGGACAGGGGGGGATCAGCCCCAGCATTTT.

In its sample, this clonotype was seen many times. The chain employs TRBV6-1 and TRBJ1-2; no clear D gene. V lost 3 bases to trimming and J lost 4 bases, with 9 bases between them. The CDR3 has 13 amino acids. CDR1 is MNHNS and CDR2 is SASEGT in the germline V gene. The CDR3 nucleotides read TGTGCCAGCAGTGATCCGGGATTCTATGGCTACACCTTC. Its translation: CASSDPGFYGYTF.

The rearrangement links TRBV20-1 to TRBJ2-5; a possible D gene is TRBD1 (5 bases). The CDR3 runs to 13 residues. Germline loops: CDR1 DFQATT, CDR2 SNEGSKA (reference sequence). Trimming took 5 bases from V and 0 from J, leaving 10 bases between them. The CDR3 here is CSAPTEYQETQYF. CDR3 nucleotides: TGCAGTGCTCCGACAGAGTACCAAGAGACCCAGTACTTC.

V is TRBV24-1 and J is TRBJ1-5; possibly TRBD1 for D (6 bases). This CDR3 comprises 14 residues. Trimming removed 4 bases at V and 1 base at J, with 7 bases between. Germline V gives CDR1 KGHDR, CDR2 SFDVKD. This CDR3 reads CATSEGTSNQPQHF. DNA for the CDR3: TGTGCCACCAGTGAAGGGACAAGCAATCAGCCCCAGCATTTT.

This clonotype was seen ten or more times. The chain recombines TRBV20-1 with TRBJ1-2, with D possibly TRBD1 on 6 matching bases. The germline V gene has CDR1 DFQATT and CDR2 SNEGSKA (reference sequence). The length of the CDR3 is 14 residues. Trimming took 3 bases from V and 4 from J, leaving 15 bases between them. Here the CDR3 reads CSASSGGGLYGYTF. In DNA, the CDR3 is TGCAGTGCTAGTTCGGGTGGGGGCCTCTATGGCTACACCTTC.

This clonotype was observed many times. The chain combines TRBV10-1 with TRBJ2-7, with 9 bases fitting TRBD1. Germline V gene data show CDR1 as WNHNN and CDR2 as SYGVQD (reference sequence). This CDR3 has 15 amino acids. After removal of 3 bases from V and 7 bases from J, the junction contained 10 bases not matched to a gene. The CDR3 spells CASSDTGQGLGEQYF. DNA of the CDR3: TGCGCCAGCAGTGATACGGGACAGGGACTTGGGGAGCAGTACTTC.

This rearrangement joins TRBV11-2 to TRBJ1-1, with 9 bases that match TRBD1. V shed 2 bases and J 2 bases; nucleotides not matched to a gene: 12. CDR1 is SGHAT, CDR2 FQNNGV, per germline. This CDR3 comprises 18 residues. The CDR3 DNA is TGTGCCAGCAGCTTATGGAGGGTTTACAGGGGGCAAAACACTGAAGCTTTCTTT. This sequence encodes CASSLWRVYRGQNTEAFF.

The rearrangement uses TRBV6-2 or TRBV6-3 and TRBJ2-7; D is unclear. Trimming stripped 4 bases from V and 8 bases from J, with 15 bases between. This CDR3 comprises 13 residues. Germline V gene lookup returns CDR1 MNHEY and CDR2 SVGEGT. The CDR3 bases are TGTGCCAGCAGTTGGGTGTCGGAGCTAAAGCAGTACTTC. Translation: CASSWVSELKQYF.

This clonotype appeared many times. The V and J genes are TRBV11-2 and TRBJ2-5, with TRBD2 matching 7 bases. This CDR3 contains 17 residues. V trimming: 3 bases; J trimming: 9 bases; junction bases outside the gene matches: 19. Germline lookup yields CDR1 SGHAT and CDR2 FQNNGV. Here the CDR3 reads CASSFLLSSGLGGAQYF. The CDR3 DNA follows: TGTGCCAGCAGCTTTTTATTATCTAGCGGCCTCGGTGGAGCCCAGTACTTC.

This clonotype was seen many times. The chain uses TRBV12-3 or TRBV12-4 and TRBJ2-2, with no clear D. V was trimmed by 5 bases and J by 6 bases, leaving 13 bases between them. The CDR3 is made up of 14 amino acids. CDR3 nucleotides: TGTGCCAGCAGTGTTATATCGGAAGCCGGGGAGCTGTTTTTT. It yields the protein CASSVISEAGELFF.

This clonotype was counted many times. The genes are TRBV20-1 and TRBJ1-6; D remains unclear. V was shortened by 1 base and J by 6 bases, with 7 bases between the two germline ends. The CDR3 spans 13 residues. Germline-derived CDR1 and CDR2 are DFQATT and SNEGSKA (reference sequence). As DNA, the CDR3 is TGCAGTGCTAGAGGCAGTGCTAATTCACCCCTCCACTTT. This translates into CSARGSANSPLHF.

This clonotype was observed at least ten times. This chain links TRBV7-2 with TRBJ1-1; 8 bases are shared with TRBD1. Germline CDR1 SGHTA, CDR2 FQGNSA. CDR3 length: 15 residues. Unmatched junction bases numbered 4, after V lost 1 base and J lost 3 bases. CDR3 sequence (DNA): TGTGCCAGCAGCTTAGGCAGGGGGCGTGACACTGAAGCTTTCTTT. As protein: CASSLGRGRDTEAFF.

This rearrangement joins TRBV12-3 or TRBV12-4 to TRBJ2-2, with TRBD2 matching over 10 bases. The CDR3 has 19 residues. V dropped 0 bases and J dropped 5; count of bases not matched to a gene: 12. Here the CDR3 reads CASSLATRAGGLATGELFF. CDR3 in DNA: TGTGCCAGCAGTTTAGCAACTAGAGCGGGAGGGCTAGCTACCGGGGAGCTGTTTTTT.

Comments on this clonotype: A read error may account for a junction end that differs from germline. V usage is TRBV7-3 and J usage is TRBJ2-5; D possibly corresponds to TRBD1 (5 bases). Germline V gives CDR1 SGHTA, CDR2 FQGTGA. This CDR3 region has 14 residues. CDR3 in DNA: TGTGCCAGCAGCTTATTAGGGGAACAAGGGACCCAGTACTTC. Translating it yields CASSLLGEQGTQYF.

This clonotype was observed many times. The chain employs TRBV20-1 and TRBJ1-2, with TRBD1 identical over 9 bases. After removal of 5 bases from V and 7 bases from J, the junction contained 8 bases not matched to a gene. The CDR3 has 13 residues. Germline V gene lookup returns CDR1 DFQATT and CDR2 SNEGSKA (reference sequence). The CDR3 DNA sequence: TGCAGTGCTGAAGTGGACAGGGGATTTGGCTACACCTTC. Amino acids: CSAEVDRGFGYTF.